The subject of this entry is one TCR beta chain. Its matching antigen is unknown. Naive CD8 T cells underwent sorting with the CD8+CD4-CCR7+CD45RA+ definition. The CDR3 totals 16 residues. Per the germline V gene, CDR1 is MNHEY and CDR2 is SVGAGI. Deletions cut 0 bases from V and 2 bases from J, with 12 bases between. This entry comes from a study of molecular identifiers for immune sequencing clone quantification. Study-wide findings and caveats: For highly expanded clones, sizes could be underestimated when identical TCR molecules share a barcode. The share of molecules held by clones above 20 RNA copies was over 98% in effector cells and under 1% in naive cells.

Libraries of bulk TCR were made by previously described methods (with listed TCR primers). TCRdb reprocessed the PCR reads via MiXCR and lists one record per CDR3 protein. The sample yields approximately 500,000 distinct CDR3 sequences, about 21% seen once. Sequenced material: naive CD8+ T cells from blood, with Jurkat cell RNA spiked in. The subset was: FACS-sorted CD8+CD4-CCR7+CD45RA+ naive T cells. The TCR originated in a human donor in good health. Some libraries in this study had Jurkat cell RNA spiked in. This chain links TRBV6-5 with TRBJ2-3; perhaps TRBD2 as D (6 bases). The CDR3 DNA follows: TGTGCCAGCAGTTACTCAGGCGGGACCCTCACAGATACGCAGTATTTT. Protein sequence: CASSYSGGTLTDTQYF.